A single sample is the source of the 31 T cell receptor beta chains below, sequenced in a study of blood T cell repertoires in COVID-19. The assay was immunoSEQ multiplex PCR, and TCRdb's table has in-frame clones only and misses some. The repertoire has more than 150,000 clones, about 87% of them found once; the top ten carry around 12%. Source material: peripheral blood. These receptors originate from a woman in her 70s with COVID-19, enrolled during active disease.

The V and J genes are TRBV11-3 and TRBJ2-3; 16 positions match TRBD2. From germline, CDR1 is SGHNT and CDR2 YENEEA. The CDR3 length is 18 residues. V lost 5 bases, J lost 1 base, and 6 bases stayed unmatched. The DNA of the CDR3 is TGTGCCAGCAGCCTGGGACTAGCGGGAGGGCTTGGCACAGATACGCAGTATTTT. It codes for CASSLGLAGGLGTDTQYF. The variable domain in full, with the rest retrieved from reference TRBV11-3 and TRBJ2-3, is EAGVVQSPRYKIIEKKQPVAFWCNPISGHNTLYWYLQNLGQGPELLIRYENEEAVDDSQLPKDRFSAERLKGVDSTLKIQPAELGDSAVYLCASSLGLAGGLGTDTQYFGPGTRLTVL.

V is TRBV5-4 and J is TRBJ2-3; D not resolved. Germline V gene lookup returns CDR1 SGHNT and CDR2 YYREEE (reference sequence). The V gene lost 1 base and the J gene lost 0 bases, with 6 bases spanning the gap. This CDR3 is 14 amino acids long. Written as DNA, the CDR3 is TGTGCCAGCAGCTTGAAGAGGAGCACAGATACGCAGTATTTT. Amino acids: CASSLKRSTDTQYF.

V is TRBV11-2 and J is TRBJ1-6; D is ambiguous. The V end lost 5 bases, the J end lost 9 bases, and 17 bases lay between the germline ends. The V gene's germline CDR1 is SGHAT and CDR2 FQNNGV. The CDR3 is made up of 15 amino acids. CDR3 DNA sequence: TGTGCCAGCAGCCGTGGGCTGGGTATGGGTTCACCCCTCCACTTT. Translated, it gives CASSRGLGMGSPLHF.

The chain carries TRBV29-1 and TRBJ2-7; 9 positions agree with TRBD1. Losses at the gene ends were 1 base for V and 0 bases for J; bases not matched to a gene: 7. CDR3 length equals 16 residues. Per germline, CDR1 SQVTM and CDR2 ANQGSEA. As DNA, the CDR3 is TGCAGCGTTGAAGGGCTAAGGGACAGGGCCTCCTACGAGCAGTACTTC. Encoded protein: CSVEGLRDRASYEQYF.

CDR3: CASSLSGYEAFF. The CDR3 nucleotides are TGCGCCAGCAGCTTGTCGGGATATGAAGCTTTCTTT. The rearrangement links TRBV5-1 to TRBJ1-1; D is unclear. V dropped 1 base and J dropped 7 bases, with 8 bases sitting between them. The CDR3 covers 12 residues. Germline V gene data show CDR1 as SGHRS and CDR2 as YFSETQ.

The genes are TRBV3-1 (or the pseudogene TRBV3-2) and TRBJ2-3; 7 bases align to TRBD2. Germline assignment: CDR1 LGHDT and CDR2 YNNKEL (reference sequence). The CDR3 spans 15 residues. With V trimmed by 1 base and J by 2 bases, 3 bases remained unmatched. CDR3 sequence: CASSQGSGVTDTQYF. The DNA for the CDR3 is TGTGCCAGCAGCCAAGGAAGCGGGGTCACAGATACGCAGTATTTT.

V is TRBV19 and J is TRBJ2-7; TRBD2 matches at 7 bases. This CDR3 has 14 residues. The V gene end was trimmed by 6 bases and the J gene end by 4 bases; junction bases not matched to a gene: 9. Looked up from germline, CDR1 is LNHDA and CDR2 is SQIVND (reference sequence). CDR3 residues: CASREAGRGYEQYF. As DNA, the CDR3 is TGTGCCAGTAGAGAAGCGGGAAGGGGTTACGAGCAGTACTTC.

The chain combines TRBV6-1 with TRBJ1-1; 8 bases match TRBD1. The CDR3 is made up of 17 amino acids. The V gene end was trimmed by 4 bases and the J gene end by 0 bases; junction bases not matched to a gene: 10. The germline V gene has CDR1 MNHNS and CDR2 SASEGT. CDR3 protein: CASSGGLTTGVNTEAFF. The CDR3 DNA reads TGTGCCAGCAGTGGGGGCCTAACGACAGGGGTGAACACTGAAGCTTTCTTT.

V and J are TRBV28 and TRBJ2-1, with D hard to call. This CDR3 region has 14 residues. Germline values: CDR1 MDHEN, CDR2 SYDVKM. The germline V and J ends were trimmed by 3 bases and 1 base, with 7 bases remaining between them. As DNA, the CDR3 is TGTGCCAGCAGTTTGACAACTTCCTACAATGAGCAGTTCTTC. Amino acids: CASSLTTSYNEQFF.

In this sample, this clone turned up a few times. The chain employs TRBV28 and TRBJ1-2; 7 positions agree with TRBD1. Germline V CDR1 and CDR2: MDHEN, SYDVKM. The CDR3 loop spans 12 amino acids. With 10 bases clipped from V and 4 bases from J, the junction kept 6 bases outside the gene matches. CDR3 nucleotide sequence: TGTGCCATTCCGGACAGGAGCTATGGCTACACCTTC. This translates into CAIPDRSYGYTF.

J is TRBJ1-4 and V is TRBV5-1; 10 positions agree with TRBD1. This CDR3 has 14 residues. Trimming cost V 4 bases and J 7 bases; bases outside gene matches: 4. Germline V gene sequence: CDR1 SGHRS, CDR2 YFSETQ. The CDR3 nucleotides are TGCGCCAGCAGCCTTGGACAGGGGGGTGAAAAACTGTTTTTT. This gives the protein CASSLGQGGEKLFF.

V is TRBV29-1 and J is TRBJ1-3; the D is unclear. Trimming left V 7 bases short and J 0 bases short, with 13 bases between. CDR1 is SQVTM, CDR2 ANQGSEA, per germline. The CDR3 runs to 14 residues. The CDR3 DNA is TGCAGCGGACGGATAGGGAGCTCTGGAAACACCATATATTTT. It is translated as CSGRIGSSGNTIYF.

This chain uses TRBV2 with TRBJ2-5; 12 bases agree with TRBD2. This CDR3 has 17 residues. V lost 1 base, J lost 5 bases, and 8 bases stayed unmatched. Germline loops: CDR1 SNHLY, CDR2 FYNNEI. This chain's CDR3 is CASSEGLAGEFGETQYF. For the CDR3, the DNA is TGTGCCAGCAGTGAAGGACTAGCGGGAGAATTCGGGGAGACCCAGTACTTC. Drawing the rest from reference TRBV2 and TRBJ2-5, the complete variable domain is EPEVTQTPSHQVTQMGQEVILRCVPISNHLYFYWYRQILGQKVEFLVSFYNNEISEKSEIFDDQFSVERPDGSNFTLKIRSTKLEDSAMYFCASSEGLAGEFGETQYFGPGTRLLVL.

Here the CDR3 DNA reads TGTGCCAGCAGTCGAATACGGGACCAGCATTTT. As protein: CASSRIRDQHF. The chain joins TRBV28 to TRBJ1-5; D unclear. Deletions cut 5 bases from V and 12 bases from J, with 11 bases between. This CDR3 comprises 11 residues. Per germline, CDR1 MDHEN and CDR2 SYDVKM.

This chain connects TRBV5-1 to TRBJ2-5; D perhaps matches TRBD1 (5 bases). Deletions cut 3 bases from V and 1 base from J, with 13 bases between. The germline CDR1 and CDR2 sequences are SGHRS and YFSETQ. The CDR3 sequence is 15 residues long. CDR3 protein: CASSWGGRGQETQYF. CDR3 bases: TGCGCCAGCAGCTGGGGCGGCCGTGGCCAAGAGACCCAGTACTTC.

The V and J genes are TRBV28 and TRBJ1-5; TRBD1 might be the D (5 bases). Trimming left V 2 bases short and J 4 bases short, with 9 bases between. The CDR3 spans 14 residues. Germline CDR1 and CDR2: MDHEN and SYDVKM. The CDR3 sequence: CASSLIQANQPQHF. The CDR3 nucleotides are TGTGCCAGCAGTTTAATACAGGCGAATCAGCCCCAGCATTTT.

The rearrangement uses TRBV30 and TRBJ1-3; D gene ambiguous. CDR1 and CDR2 (germline): GTSNPN, SVGIG (reference sequence). This CDR3 region has 13 residues. Trimming left V 3 bases short and J 0 bases short, with 6 bases between. The CDR3 is CAWSGISGNTIYF. The CDR3 DNA reads TGTGCCTGGAGCGGGATCTCTGGAAACACCATATATTTT.

The chain combines TRBV7-2 with TRBJ2-7, with 11 bases aligning to TRBD1. Per the germline V gene, CDR1 is SGHTA and CDR2 is FQGNSA. V shed 6 bases and J 3 bases; nucleotides not matched to a gene: 7. The CDR3 has 15 residues. The CDR3 is CASRFSGTGGYEQYF. The CDR3 DNA is TGTGCCAGCAGGTTCAGCGGGACAGGGGGCTACGAGCAGTACTTC.

This clone was recorded once. The chain uses TRBV6-1 and TRBJ1-2; maybe TRBD1 (6 bases). The CDR3 sequence is 13 residues long. V lost 3 bases and J 5 bases, leaving 10 bases between the germline ends. Germline V gene sequence: CDR1 MNHNS, CDR2 SASEGT. CDR3 bases: TGTGCCAGCAGTGAGGGGGCGAATTATGGCTACACCTTC. Its protein is CASSEGANYGYTF.

The chain combines TRBV19 with TRBJ2-5; 14 nucleotides line up with TRBD2. J lost 4 bases, V lost 6 bases, and 7 bases had no gene match. The CDR3 sequence is 16 residues long. Germline V CDR1 and CDR2: LNHDA, SQIVND (reference sequence). This chain's CDR3 is CASSPKGTSGRETQYF. The DNA for the CDR3 is TGTGCCAGTAGCCCGAAAGGGACTAGCGGGAGAGAGACCCAGTACTTC.

V gene TRBV5-1 combines with J gene TRBJ2-1, with TRBD1 matching over 12 bases. J lost 0 bases, V lost 1 base, and 5 bases had no gene match. Germline CDR1 is SGHRS and CDR2 is YFSETQ. This CDR3 has 18 amino acids. The CDR3 protein is CASSLWDRGRSSYNEQFF. Here the CDR3 DNA reads TGCGCCAGCAGCTTGTGGGACAGGGGGCGAAGCTCCTACAATGAGCAGTTCTTC.

The chain joins TRBV6-5 to TRBJ1-1, with 7 positions matching TRBD1. Germline lookup yields CDR1 MNHEY and CDR2 SVGAGI. This CDR3 is 14 amino acids long. The junction had 9 bases not matched to a gene; V was cut back by 8 bases and J by 3 bases. CDR3 amino acids: CASGGRGWDTEAFF. In DNA form, the CDR3 reads TGTGCCAGCGGAGGCAGGGGGTGGGACACTGAAGCTTTCTTT.

Worth noting for this clone: Other DNA sequences in this sample translate to the same CDR3. The chain has TRBV30 and TRBJ2-5, with 7 positions matching TRBD2. The CDR3 has 12 residues. Germline CDR1 GTSNPN, CDR2 SVGIG (reference sequence). J was trimmed by 5 bases and V by 0 bases; bases with no gene match: 0. CDR3 coding DNA: TGTGCCTGGAGTGTGGGGGGGGAGACCCAGTACTTC. The encoded protein is CAWSVGGETQYF.

This rearrangement joins TRBV30 to TRBJ1-4; unclear D gene. The CDR3 contains 12 residues. The germline CDR1 and CDR2 sequences are GTSNPN and SVGIG (reference sequence). The V gene lost 3 bases and the J gene lost 8 bases, with 10 bases spanning the gap. CDR3 in DNA: TGTGCCTGGAGCGGAGGGTGGGAAAAACTGTTTTTT. Amino acids: CAWSGGWEKLFF.

The chain employs TRBV28 and TRBJ2-1, with D possibly matching TRBD2 (6 bases). CDR3 length: 16 residues. V was cut by 6 bases and J by 0 bases, with 15 bases left in between. CDR1 is MDHEN, CDR2 SYDVKM, per germline. The CDR3 sequence: CASSKIAERSYNEQFF. In nucleotides, the CDR3 is TGTGCCAGCAGCAAAATAGCGGAGCGCTCCTACAATGAGCAGTTCTTC.

V is TRBV5-1 and J is TRBJ2-2; 7 bases map to TRBD1. The germline V gene has CDR1 SGHRS and CDR2 YFSETQ. V lost 1 base, J lost 4 bases, and 7 bases stayed unmatched. The CDR3 extends over 16 amino acids. The CDR3 DNA is TGCGCCAGCAGCTTGTTCACAGGGGCGGGCACCGGGGAGCTGTTTTTT. Translated: CASSLFTGAGTGELFF.

The V and J genes are TRBV11-2 and TRBJ2-1; 11 nucleotides agree with TRBD2. The CDR3 extends over 17 amino acids. Unmatched junction bases numbered 16, after V lost 5 bases and J lost 10 bases. Germline loops: CDR1 SGHAT, CDR2 FQNNGV. CDR3 sequence: CASSPLRGELAGEEQFF. DNA of the CDR3: TGTGCCAGCAGCCCTCTTCGAGGGGAACTAGCGGGAGAAGAGCAGTTCTTC.

This clone came up a few times. The chain is built from TRBV11-3 and TRBJ2-3; D is possibly TRBD2 (6 bases). V shed 0 bases and J shed 4 bases, with 11 bases lying between them. Germline assignment: CDR1 SGHNT and CDR2 YENEEA. This CDR3 spans 15 amino acids. CDR3 protein: CASSLEQSGADTQYF. DNA of the CDR3: TGTGCCAGCAGCTTAGAACAGTCGGGGGCAGATACGCAGTATTTT.

This rearrangement joins TRBV27 to TRBJ2-7; TRBD1 might be the D (5 bases). CDR1 is MNHEY, CDR2 SMNVEV, per germline (reference sequence). Trimming cost V 1 base and J 6 bases, with 13 bases left between them. This CDR3 spans 14 amino acids. CDR3 residues: CASSLYGRVTEQYF. The CDR3 DNA sequence: TGTGCCAGCAGTTTATATGGCAGGGTTACCGAGCAGTACTTC.

The chain joins TRBV11-3 to TRBJ2-7; 10 nucleotides line up with TRBD2. Germline lookup yields CDR1 SGHNT and CDR2 YENEEA. J gave up 6 bases and V 5 bases, and 10 bases lay outside the gene matches. The length of the CDR3 is 15 residues. CDR3 protein: CASSNKASGSLEQYF. The CDR3 nucleotides read TGTGCCAGCAGCAACAAGGCTAGCGGGAGTCTCGAGCAGTACTTC.

The genes are TRBV7-9 and TRBJ2-2; 10 nucleotides match TRBD2. The V segment lost 6 bases and the J segment 2 bases; nucleotides outside the gene matches: 6. This CDR3 is 16 amino acids long. Germline CDR1 is SEHNR and CDR2 is FQNEAQ (reference sequence). The CDR3 bases are TGTGCCAGCAGGGCTAGCGGGAGCCTAAACACCGGGGAGCTGTTTTTT. Translated, it gives CASRASGSLNTGELFF.